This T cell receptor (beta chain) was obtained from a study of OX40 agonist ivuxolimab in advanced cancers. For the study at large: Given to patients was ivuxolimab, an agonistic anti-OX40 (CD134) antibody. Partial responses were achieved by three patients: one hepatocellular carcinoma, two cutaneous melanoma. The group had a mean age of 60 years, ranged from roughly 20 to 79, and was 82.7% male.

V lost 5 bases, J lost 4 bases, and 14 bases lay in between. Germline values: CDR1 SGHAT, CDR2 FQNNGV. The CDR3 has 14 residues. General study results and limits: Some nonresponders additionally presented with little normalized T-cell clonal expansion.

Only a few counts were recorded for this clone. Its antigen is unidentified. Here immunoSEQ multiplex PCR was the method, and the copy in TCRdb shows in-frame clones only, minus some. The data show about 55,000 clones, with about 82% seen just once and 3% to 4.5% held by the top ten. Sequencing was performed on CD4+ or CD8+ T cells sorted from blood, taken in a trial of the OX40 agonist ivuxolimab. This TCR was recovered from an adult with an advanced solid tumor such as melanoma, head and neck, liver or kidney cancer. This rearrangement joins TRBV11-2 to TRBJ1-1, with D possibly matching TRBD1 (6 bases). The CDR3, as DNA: TGTGCCAGCAGCAAATCTTCAGGGGTCACTGAAGCTTTCTTT. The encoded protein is CASSKSSGVTEAFF.